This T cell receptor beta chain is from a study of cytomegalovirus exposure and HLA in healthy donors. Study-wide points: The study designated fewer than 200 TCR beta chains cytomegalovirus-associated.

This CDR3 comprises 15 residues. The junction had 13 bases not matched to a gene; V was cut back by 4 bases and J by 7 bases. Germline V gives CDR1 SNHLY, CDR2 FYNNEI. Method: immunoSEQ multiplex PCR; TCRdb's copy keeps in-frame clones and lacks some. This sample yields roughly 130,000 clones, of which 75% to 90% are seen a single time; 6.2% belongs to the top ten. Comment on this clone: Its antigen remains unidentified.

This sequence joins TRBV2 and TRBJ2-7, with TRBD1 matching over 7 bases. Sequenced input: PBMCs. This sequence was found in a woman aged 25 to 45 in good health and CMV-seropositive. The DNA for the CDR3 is TGTGCCAGCAGTGCAGACAGGGCTTTAGGTAGGGAGCAGTACTTC. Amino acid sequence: CASSADRALGREQYF.